The next 6 T cell receptor beta chains were all read from a single sample in a study of T cell responses to AZD1222 COVID-19 vaccine. Produced via immunoSEQ multiplex PCR; TCRdb's table is partial and in-frame only. This sample has under 90,000 clones, with about four fifths found just once. Sequencing used peripheral blood, obtained 28 days after the second AZD1222 dose. All receptors come from an adult who received the AZD1222 COVID-19 vaccine.

The chain uses TRBV7-3 and TRBJ2-7; 10 bases are shared with TRBD1. CDR3 length: 15 residues. After removal of 3 bases from V and 7 bases from J, the junction contained 9 bases not matched to a gene. From germline, CDR1 is SGHTA and CDR2 FQGTGA. The CDR3 loop is CASSFSGTGVLEQYF. The CDR3 DNA reads as TGTGCCAGCAGCTTCTCCGGGACAGGGGTTTTAGAGCAGTACTTC.

This chain connects TRBV28 to TRBJ1-2, with D hard to call. Germline CDR1 MDHEN, CDR2 SYDVKM. Trimming removed 3 bases from V and 4 bases from J, with 9 bases in between. The CDR3 has 13 amino acids. The CDR3 loop is CASSFRSPYGYTF. The CDR3 DNA reads TGTGCCAGCAGTTTCCGGTCCCCCTATGGCTACACCTTC.

CDR3 bases: TGTGCCAGCAGTCTAGGGCCTTCGAAATCCTACGAGCAGTACTTC. The encoded protein is CASSLGPSKSYEQYF. The chain employs TRBV28 and TRBJ2-7; D is unresolved. CDR3 length equals 15 residues. Between the trimmed V and J ends, which lost 5 bases and 1 base, there was a span of 15 bases. In germline, CDR1 is MDHEN, CDR2 SYDVKM.

V and J are TRBV28 and TRBJ1-5, with 9 bases matching TRBD1. The CDR3 is made up of 17 amino acids. Germline V gives CDR1 MDHEN, CDR2 SYDVKM. V shed 4 bases, J shed 4 bases, and the junction held 11 bases outside the gene matches. The CDR3 DNA reads as TGTGCCAGCAGTTCCCGACAGGGGGGAAGAAGGAATCAGCCCCAGCATTTT. Amino acids: CASSSRQGGRRNQPQHF.

The chain is built from TRBV7-9 and TRBJ2-3; D is uncertain. Looked up from germline, CDR1 is SEHNR and CDR2 is FQNEAQ (reference sequence). The CDR3 spans 13 residues. V gave up 5 bases and J gave up 5 bases, with 11 bases separating them. The CDR3 coding sequence is TGTGCCAGCAGCCGAATTGAAGAAGATACGCAGTATTTT. It specifies CASSRIEEDTQYF. The full variable domain, with the rest looked up from reference TRBV7-9 and TRBJ2-3, is DTGVSQNPRHKITKRGQNVTFRCDPISEHNRLYWYRQTLGQGPEFLTYFQNEAQLEKSRLLSDRFSAERPKGSFSTLEIQRTEQGDSAMYLCASSRIEEDTQYFGPGTRLTVL.

The CDR3: CAWSVGNTIYF. The CDR3 DNA follows: TGTGCCTGGAGTGTAGGTAACACCATATATTTT. The chain uses TRBV30 and TRBJ1-3; D not resolved. Germline V gene lookup returns CDR1 GTSNPN and CDR2 SVGIG (reference sequence). V lost 0 bases, J lost 7 bases, and 4 bases lay in between. The CDR3 extends over 11 amino acids.